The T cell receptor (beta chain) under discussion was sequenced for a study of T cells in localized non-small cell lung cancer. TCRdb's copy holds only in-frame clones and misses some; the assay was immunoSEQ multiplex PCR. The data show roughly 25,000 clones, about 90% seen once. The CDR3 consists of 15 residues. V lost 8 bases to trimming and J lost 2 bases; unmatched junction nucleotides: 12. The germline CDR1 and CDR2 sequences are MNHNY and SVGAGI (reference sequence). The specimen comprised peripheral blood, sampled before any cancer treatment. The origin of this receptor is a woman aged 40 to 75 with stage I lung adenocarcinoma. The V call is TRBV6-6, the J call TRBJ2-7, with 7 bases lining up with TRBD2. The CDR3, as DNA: TGTGCCAGCGTTACTTCCCGGGAGGCCGCCTACGAGCAGTACTTC. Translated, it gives CASVTSREAAYEQYF.